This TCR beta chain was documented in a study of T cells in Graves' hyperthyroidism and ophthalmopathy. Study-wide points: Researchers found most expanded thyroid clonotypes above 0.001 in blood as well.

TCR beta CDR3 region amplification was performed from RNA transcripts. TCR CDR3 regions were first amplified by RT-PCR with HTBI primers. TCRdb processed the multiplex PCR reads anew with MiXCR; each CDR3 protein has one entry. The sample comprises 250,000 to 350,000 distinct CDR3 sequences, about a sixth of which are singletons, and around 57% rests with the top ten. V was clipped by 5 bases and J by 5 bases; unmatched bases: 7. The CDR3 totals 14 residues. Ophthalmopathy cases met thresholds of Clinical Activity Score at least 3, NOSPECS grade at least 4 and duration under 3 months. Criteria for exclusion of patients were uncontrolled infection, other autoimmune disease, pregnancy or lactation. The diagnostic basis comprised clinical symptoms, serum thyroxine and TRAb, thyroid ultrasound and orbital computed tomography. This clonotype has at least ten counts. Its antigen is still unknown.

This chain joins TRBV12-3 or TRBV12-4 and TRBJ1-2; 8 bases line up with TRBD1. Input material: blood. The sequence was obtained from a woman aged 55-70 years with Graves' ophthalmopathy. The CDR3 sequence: CASSLPDRDYGYTF. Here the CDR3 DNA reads TGTGCCAGCAGTCTACCGGACAGGGATTATGGCTACACCTTC.